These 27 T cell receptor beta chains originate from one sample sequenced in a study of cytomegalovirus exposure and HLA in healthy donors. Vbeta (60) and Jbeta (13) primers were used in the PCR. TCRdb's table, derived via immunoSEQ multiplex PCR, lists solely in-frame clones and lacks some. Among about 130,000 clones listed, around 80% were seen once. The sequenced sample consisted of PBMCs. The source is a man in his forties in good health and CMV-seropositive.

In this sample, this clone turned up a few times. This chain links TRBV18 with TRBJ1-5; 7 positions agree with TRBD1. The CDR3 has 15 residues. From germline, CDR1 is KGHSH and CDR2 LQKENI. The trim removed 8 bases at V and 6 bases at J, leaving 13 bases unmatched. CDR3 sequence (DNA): TGTGCCAGCGCCTCCCTTACAGGGGAGAGTCAGCCCCAGCATTTT. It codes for CASASLTGESQPQHF.

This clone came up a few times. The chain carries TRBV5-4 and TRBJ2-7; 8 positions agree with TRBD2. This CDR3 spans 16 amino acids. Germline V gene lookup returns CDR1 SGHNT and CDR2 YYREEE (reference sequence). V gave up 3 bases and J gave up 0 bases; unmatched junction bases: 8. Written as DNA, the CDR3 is TGTGCCAGCAGCTCCGGCCCTGCGGGAGGCTCCTACGAGCAGTACTTC. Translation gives CASSSGPAGGSYEQYF.

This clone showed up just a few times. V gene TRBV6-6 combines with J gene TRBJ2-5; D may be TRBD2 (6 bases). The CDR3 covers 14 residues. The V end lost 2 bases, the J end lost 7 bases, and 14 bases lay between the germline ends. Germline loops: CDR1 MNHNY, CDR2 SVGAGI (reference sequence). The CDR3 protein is CASSYRPLGGTQYF. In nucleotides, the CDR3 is TGTGCCAGCAGTTACCGGCCGCTGGGAGGGACCCAGTACTTC.

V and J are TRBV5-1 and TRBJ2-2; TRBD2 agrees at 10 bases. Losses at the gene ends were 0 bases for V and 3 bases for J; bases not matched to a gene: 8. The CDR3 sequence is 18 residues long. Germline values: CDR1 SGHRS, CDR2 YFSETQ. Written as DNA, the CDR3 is TGCGCCAGCAGCTTGGGTCTAGCGGGAGAGGCGTACACCGGGGAGCTGTTTTTT. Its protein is CASSLGLAGEAYTGELFF. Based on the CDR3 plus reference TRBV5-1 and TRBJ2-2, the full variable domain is KAGVTQTPRYLIKTRGQQVTLSCSPISGHRSVSWYQQTPGQGLQFLFEYFSETQRNKGNFPGRFSGRQFSNSRSEMNVSTLELGDSALYLCASSLGLAGEAYTGELFFGEGSRLTVL.

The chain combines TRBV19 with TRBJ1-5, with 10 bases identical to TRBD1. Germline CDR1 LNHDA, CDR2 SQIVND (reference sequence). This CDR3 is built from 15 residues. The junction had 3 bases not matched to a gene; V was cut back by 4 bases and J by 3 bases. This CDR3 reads CASSRTGGNNQPQHF. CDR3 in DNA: TGTGCCAGTAGTAGGACAGGGGGTAACAATCAGCCCCAGCATTTT. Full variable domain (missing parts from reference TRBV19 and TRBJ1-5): DGGITQSPKYLFRKEGQNVTLSCEQNLNHDAMYWYRQDPGQGLRLIYYSQIVNDFQKGDIAEGYSVSREKKESFPLTVTSAQKNPTAFYLCASSRTGGNNQPQHFGDGTRLSIL.

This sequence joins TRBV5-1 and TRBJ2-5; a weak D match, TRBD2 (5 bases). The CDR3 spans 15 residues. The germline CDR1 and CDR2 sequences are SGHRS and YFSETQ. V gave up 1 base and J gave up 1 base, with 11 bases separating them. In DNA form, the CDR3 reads TGCGCCAGCAGCTTGATGGGGAGCGGCCAAGAGACCCAGTACTTC. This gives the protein CASSLMGSGQETQYF.

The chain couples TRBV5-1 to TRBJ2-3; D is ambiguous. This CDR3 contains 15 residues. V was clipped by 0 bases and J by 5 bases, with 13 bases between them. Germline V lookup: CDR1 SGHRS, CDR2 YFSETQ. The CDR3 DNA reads TGCGCCAGCAGCTTGGCATCCAGATGGAGAGATACGCAGTATTTT. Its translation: CASSLASRWRDTQYF.

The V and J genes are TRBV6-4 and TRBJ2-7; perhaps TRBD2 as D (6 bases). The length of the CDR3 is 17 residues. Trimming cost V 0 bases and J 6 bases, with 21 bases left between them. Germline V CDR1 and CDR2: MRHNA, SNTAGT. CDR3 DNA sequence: TGTGCCAGCAGTGACTCTGATGAGGGACTCGCGTTCCGCGAGCAGTACTTC. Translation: CASSDSDEGLAFREQYF.

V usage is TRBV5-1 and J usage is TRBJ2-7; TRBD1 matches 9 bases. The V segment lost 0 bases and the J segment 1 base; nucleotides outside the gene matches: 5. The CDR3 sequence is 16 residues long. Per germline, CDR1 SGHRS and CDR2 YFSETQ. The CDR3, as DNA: TGCGCCAGCAGCTTGGGGACAGGGGAAGGTTCCTACGAGCAGTACTTC. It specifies CASSLGTGEGSYEQYF.

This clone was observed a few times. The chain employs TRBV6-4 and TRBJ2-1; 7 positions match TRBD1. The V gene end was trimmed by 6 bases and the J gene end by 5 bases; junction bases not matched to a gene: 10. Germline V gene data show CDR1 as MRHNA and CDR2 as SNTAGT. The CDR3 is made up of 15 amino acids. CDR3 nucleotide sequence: TGTGCCAGCAGCGCTACCGCTGGGACAGACAATGAGCAGTTCTTC. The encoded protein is CASSATAGTDNEQFF.

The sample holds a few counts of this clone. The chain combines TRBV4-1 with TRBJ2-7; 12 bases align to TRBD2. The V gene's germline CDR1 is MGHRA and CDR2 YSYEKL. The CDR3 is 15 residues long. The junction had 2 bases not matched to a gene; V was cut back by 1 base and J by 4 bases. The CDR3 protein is CASSQVLAGGYEQYF. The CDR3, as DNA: TGCGCCAGCAGCCAAGTTCTAGCGGGAGGGTACGAGCAGTACTTC.

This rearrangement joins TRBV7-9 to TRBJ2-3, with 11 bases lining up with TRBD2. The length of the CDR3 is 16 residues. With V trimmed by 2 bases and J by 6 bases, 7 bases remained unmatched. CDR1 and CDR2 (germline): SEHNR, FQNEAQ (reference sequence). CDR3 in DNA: TGTGCCAGCAGCTTATTTACTAGCGGGAGAGAGGATACGCAGTATTTT. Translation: CASSLFTSGREDTQYF.

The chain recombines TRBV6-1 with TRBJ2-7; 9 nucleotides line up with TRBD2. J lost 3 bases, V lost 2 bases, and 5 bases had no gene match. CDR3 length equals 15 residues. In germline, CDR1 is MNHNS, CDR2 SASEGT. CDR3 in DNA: TGTGCCAGCAGTGAACCGCGGGAGGGTCGCTACGAGCAGTACTTC. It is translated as CASSEPREGRYEQYF.

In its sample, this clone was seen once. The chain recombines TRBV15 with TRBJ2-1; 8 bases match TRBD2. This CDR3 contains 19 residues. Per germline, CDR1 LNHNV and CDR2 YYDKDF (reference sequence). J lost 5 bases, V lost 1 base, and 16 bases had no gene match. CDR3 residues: CATSRGAVSGRGRDNEQFF. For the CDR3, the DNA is TGTGCCACCAGCAGAGGGGCGGTCAGCGGGAGAGGGCGGGACAATGAGCAGTTCTTC.

This chain's CDR3 is CASSLVGGRYGYTF. The CDR3 bases are TGTGCCAGCAGCTTGGTAGGAGGTCGGTATGGCTACACCTTC. The chain joins TRBV11-2 to TRBJ1-2; D is unclear. The germline V gene has CDR1 SGHAT and CDR2 FQNNGV. Trimming shortened V by 3 bases and J by 5 bases, and 13 bases separated the two germline ends. The CDR3 is 14 amino acids.

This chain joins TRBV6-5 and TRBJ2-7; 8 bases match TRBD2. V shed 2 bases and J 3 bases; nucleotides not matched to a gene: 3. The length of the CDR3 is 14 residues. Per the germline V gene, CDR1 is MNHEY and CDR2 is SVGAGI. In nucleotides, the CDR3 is TGTGCCAGCAGTTACGGAGCGGGAGACTACGAGCAGTACTTC. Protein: CASSYGAGDYEQYF.

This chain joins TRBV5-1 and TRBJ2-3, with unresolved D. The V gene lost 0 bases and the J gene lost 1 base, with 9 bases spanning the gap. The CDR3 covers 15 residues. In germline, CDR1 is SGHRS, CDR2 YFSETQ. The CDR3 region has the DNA TGCGCCAGCAGCTTGGCGGTGGGCCGCACAGATACGCAGTATTTT. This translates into CASSLAVGRTDTQYF.

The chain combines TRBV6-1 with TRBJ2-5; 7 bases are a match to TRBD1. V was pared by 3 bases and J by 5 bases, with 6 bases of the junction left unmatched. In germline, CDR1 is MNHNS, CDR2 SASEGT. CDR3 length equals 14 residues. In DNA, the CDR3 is TGTGCCAGCAGTGAGTCAGGGGGATCGGAGACCCAGTACTTC. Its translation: CASSESGGSETQYF.

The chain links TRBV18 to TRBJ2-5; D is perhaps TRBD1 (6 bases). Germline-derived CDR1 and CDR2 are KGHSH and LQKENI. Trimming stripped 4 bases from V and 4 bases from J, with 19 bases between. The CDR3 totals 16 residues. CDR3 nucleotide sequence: TGTGCCAGCTCACGATCCTCGCAGGGGTGGGGAGAGACCCAGTACTTC. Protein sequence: CASSRSSQGWGETQYF.

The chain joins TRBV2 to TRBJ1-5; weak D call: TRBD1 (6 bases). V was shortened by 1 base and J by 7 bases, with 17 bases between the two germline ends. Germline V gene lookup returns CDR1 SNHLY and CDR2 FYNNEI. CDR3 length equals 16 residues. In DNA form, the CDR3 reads TGTGCCAGCAGTGAAGGTCGGGTAAGGGGGATGCAGCCCCAGCATTTT. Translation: CASSEGRVRGMQPQHF. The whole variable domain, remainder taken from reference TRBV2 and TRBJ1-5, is EPEVTQTPSHQVTQMGQEVILRCVPISNHLYFYWYRQILGQKVEFLVSFYNNEISEKSEIFDDQFSVERPDGSNFTLKIRSTKLEDSAMYFCASSEGRVRGMQPQHFGDGTRLSIL.

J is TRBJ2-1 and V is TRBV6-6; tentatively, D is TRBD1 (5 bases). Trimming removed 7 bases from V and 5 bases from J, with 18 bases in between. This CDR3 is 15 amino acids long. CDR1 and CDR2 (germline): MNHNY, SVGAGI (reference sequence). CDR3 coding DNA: TGTGCCAGCACGCCCGTCCAGGGTCGAAACAATGAGCAGTTCTTC. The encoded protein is CASTPVQGRNNEQFF.

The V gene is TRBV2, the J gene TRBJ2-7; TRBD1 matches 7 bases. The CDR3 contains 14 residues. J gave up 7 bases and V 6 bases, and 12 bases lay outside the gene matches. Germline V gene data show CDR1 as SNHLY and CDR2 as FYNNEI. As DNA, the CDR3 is TGTGCCAGCAGGCCGGGACAAGGGGGCAGGGAGCAGTACTTC. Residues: CASRPGQGGREQYF.

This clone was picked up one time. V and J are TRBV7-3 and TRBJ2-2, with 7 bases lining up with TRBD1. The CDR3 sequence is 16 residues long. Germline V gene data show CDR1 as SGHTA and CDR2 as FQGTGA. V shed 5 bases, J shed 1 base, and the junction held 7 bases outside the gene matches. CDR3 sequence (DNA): TGTGCCAGCAGCCCGAGAGGGGGCCTGAACACCGGGGAGCTGTTTTTT. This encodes CASSPRGGLNTGELFF. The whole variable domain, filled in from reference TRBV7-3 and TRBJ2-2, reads GAGVSQTPSNKVTEKGKYVELRCDPISGHTALYWYRQSLGQGPEFLIYFQGTGAADDSGLPNDRFFAVRPEGSVSTLKIQRTERGDSAVYLCASSPRGGLNTGELFFGEGSRLTVL.

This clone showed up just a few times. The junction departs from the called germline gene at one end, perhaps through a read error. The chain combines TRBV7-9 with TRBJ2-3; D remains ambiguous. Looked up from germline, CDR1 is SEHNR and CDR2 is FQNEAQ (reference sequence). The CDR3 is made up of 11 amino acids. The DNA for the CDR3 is TGTTCCAGCAGCTCGACAGATACGCAGTATTTT. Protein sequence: CSSSSTDTQYF.

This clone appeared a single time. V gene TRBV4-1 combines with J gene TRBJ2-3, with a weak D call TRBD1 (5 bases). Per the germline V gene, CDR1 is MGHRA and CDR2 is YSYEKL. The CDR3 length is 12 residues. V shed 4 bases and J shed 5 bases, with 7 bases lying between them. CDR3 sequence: CASSRQRDTQYF. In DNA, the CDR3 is TGCGCCAGCAGCCGACAGAGAGATACGCAGTATTTT.

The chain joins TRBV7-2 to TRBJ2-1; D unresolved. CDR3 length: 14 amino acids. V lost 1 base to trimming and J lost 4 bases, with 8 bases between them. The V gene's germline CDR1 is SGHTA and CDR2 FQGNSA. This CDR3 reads CASSLDKEYNEQFF. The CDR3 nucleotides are TGTGCCAGCAGCTTAGACAAGGAGTACAATGAGCAGTTCTTC.

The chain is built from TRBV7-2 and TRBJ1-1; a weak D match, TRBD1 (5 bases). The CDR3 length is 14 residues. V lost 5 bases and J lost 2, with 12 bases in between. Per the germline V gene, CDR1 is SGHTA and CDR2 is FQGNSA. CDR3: CASSQGQANTEAFF. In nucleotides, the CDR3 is TGTGCCAGCAGCCAAGGACAAGCAAACACTGAAGCTTTCTTT.